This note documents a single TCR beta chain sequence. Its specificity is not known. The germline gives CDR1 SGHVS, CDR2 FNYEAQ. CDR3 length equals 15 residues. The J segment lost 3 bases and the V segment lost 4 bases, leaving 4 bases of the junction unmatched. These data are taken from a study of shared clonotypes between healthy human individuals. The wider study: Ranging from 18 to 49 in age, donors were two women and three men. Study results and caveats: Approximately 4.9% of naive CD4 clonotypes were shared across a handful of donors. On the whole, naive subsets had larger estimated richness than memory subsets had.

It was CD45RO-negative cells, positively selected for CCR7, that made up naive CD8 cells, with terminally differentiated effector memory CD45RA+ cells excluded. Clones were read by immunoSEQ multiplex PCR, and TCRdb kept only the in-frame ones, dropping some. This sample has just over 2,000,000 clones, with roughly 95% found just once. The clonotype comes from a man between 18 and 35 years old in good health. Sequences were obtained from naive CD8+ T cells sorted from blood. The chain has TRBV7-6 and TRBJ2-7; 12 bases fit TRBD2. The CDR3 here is CASSSLAGGSYEQYF. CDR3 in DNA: TGTGCCAGCAGCTCTCTAGCGGGGGGGAGCTACGAGCAGTACTTC.